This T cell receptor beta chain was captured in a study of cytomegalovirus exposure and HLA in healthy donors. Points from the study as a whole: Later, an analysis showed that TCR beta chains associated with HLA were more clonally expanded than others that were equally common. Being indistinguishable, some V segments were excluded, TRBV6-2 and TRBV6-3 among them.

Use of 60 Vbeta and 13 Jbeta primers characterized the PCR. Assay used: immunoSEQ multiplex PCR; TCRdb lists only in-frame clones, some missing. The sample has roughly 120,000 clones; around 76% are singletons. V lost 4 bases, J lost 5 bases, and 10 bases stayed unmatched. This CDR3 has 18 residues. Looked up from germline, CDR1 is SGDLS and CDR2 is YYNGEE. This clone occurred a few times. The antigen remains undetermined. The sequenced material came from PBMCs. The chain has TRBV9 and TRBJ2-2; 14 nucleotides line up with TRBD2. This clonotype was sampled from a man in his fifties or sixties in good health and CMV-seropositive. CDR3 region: CASSQKTSGGAGTGELFF. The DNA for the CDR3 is TGTGCCAGCAGCCAAAAGACTAGCGGGGGGGCAGGTACCGGGGAGCTGTTTTTT.